This is a list of T cell receptor beta chains from one sample in a study of blood T cell repertoires in COVID-19. Profiling relied on immunoSEQ multiplex PCR, and the TCRdb table lists in-frame clones only, not all of them. Of roughly 220,000 clones in the sample, 70% to 90% were seen once. Sequenced material: peripheral blood. The receptors here all came from a man older than 75 with acute or convalescent COVID-19. Each CDR3 is given with its conserved first and last residue. D genes are given only for firm matches. Clone size, where shown, is once, few, many, or a class for clones that have expanded.

>TRBV21-1|-|-|TRBJ1-3
TGTGCCAGCAGCAAATTTAACGCAGGGGAAAGAAACACCATATATTTT
CASSKFNAGERNTIYF
>TRBV7-2|-|TRBD1|TRBJ2-1
TGTGCCAGCAGCTTACTCCGGACAGGGGGTATCTTC
CASSLLRTGGIF
>TRBV7-2|-|TRBD1|TRBJ1-1
TGTGCCAGCAGCTTAGTGACAGGGCTGAACACTGAAGCTTTCTTT
CASSLVTGLNTEAFF
>TRBV5-1|-|-|TRBJ2-1
TGCGCCAGCAGCTTGGACGGAACAGGGTTCTATGAGCAGTTCTTC
CASSLDGTGFYEQFF
>TRBV30|-|TRBD2|TRBJ2-7
TGTGCCTGGAGTGGCCTAGCGGGAGCCAAGGAGCAGTACTTC
CAWSGLAGAKEQYF
>TRBV11-2|-|TRBD1|TRBJ2-6
TGTGCCAGCAGCCTGATACAGGGGGCGCCTGGGGCCAACGTCCTGACTTTC
CASSLIQGAPGANVLTF
>TRBV10-3|few|TRBD2|TRBJ2-5
TGTGCCATCAGTGAGTCGGCGGGACTAGCGGGAGCCTCGGAAGAGACCCAGTACTTC
CAISESAGLAGASEETQYF
>TRBV30|-|-|TRBJ1-3
TGTGCCTGGAGTCCCGTCAGCTCTGGAAACACCATATATTTT
CAWSPVSSGNTIYF
>TRBV7-3|-|TRBD1|TRBJ2-2
TGTGCCAGCAGCCCACAGGGGATCAACACCGGGGAGCTGTTTTTT
CASSPQGINTGELFF
>TRBV30|-|-|TRBJ1-3
TGTGCCTGGAGTCCCTGGGAGGACACCTCTGGAAACACCATATATTTT
CAWSPWEDTSGNTIYF
>TRBV3-1/TRBV3-2|-|-|TRBJ2-5
TGTGCCAGCAGACTAGAGGGAAGGACCCAGTACTTC
CASRLEGRTQYF
>TRBV30|-|-|TRBJ2-1
TGTGCCTGGAGTGTTTCGAAGGGGGTCAATGAGCAGTTCTTC
CAWSVSKGVNEQFF
>TRBV15|-|-|TRBJ1-5
TGTGCCACCAGCCCAAGGTCCGACAGGCAGCTCCAGCATTTT
CATSPRSDRQLQHF
>TRBV29-1|-|-|TRBJ2-1
TGCAGCGTGGACAAGGAAAACTACAATGAGCAGTTCTTC
CSVDKENYNEQFF
>TRBV24-1|-|TRBD2|TRBJ2-1
TGTGCCACCAGTGAATGGGGCGGGAGTAACCACAATGAGCAGTTCTTC
CATSEWGGSNHNEQFF
>TRBV11-2|-|TRBD1|TRBJ2-7
TGTGCCAGCAGCTTAGATGACAGGGGCTACGAGCAGTACTTC
CASSLDDRGYEQYF
>TRBV7-2|-|-|TRBJ2-5
TGTGCCAGCAGCTTGAACAACCAAGAGACCCAGTACTTC
CASSLNNQETQYF
>TRBV6-5|-|-|TRBJ1-1
TGTGCCAGCAGTTACTCGGGCTCTGAAGCTTTCTTT
CASSYSGSEAFF
>TRBV5-5|-|TRBD1|TRBJ2-5
TGTGCCAGCAGCGGCGGACGACAGGGACAAGAGACCCAGTACTTC
CASSGGRQGQETQYF
>TRBV9|-|TRBD1|TRBJ1-3
TGTGCCAGCAGCCCTGGACAGGCGGCTGGAAACACCATATATTTT
CASSPGQAAGNTIYF
>TRBV28|-|-|TRBJ1-2
TGTGCCAGCAGTTTATCGCAGGCAAACTATGGCTACACCTTC
CASSLSQANYGYTF
>TRBV5-8|-|TRBD1|TRBJ2-5
TGTGCCAGCAGCTTGACAGGGGACCAGGAGACCCAGTACTTC
CASSLTGDQETQYF
>TRBV5-6|-|TRBD1|TRBJ1-2
TGTGCCAGCAGTTTACAGGGGCCGGACTATGGCTACACCTTC
CASSLQGPDYGYTF
>TRBV5-4|-|TRBD1|TRBJ2-3
TGTGCCAGCAGCGGGACAGGGAGGGCAGATACGCAGTATTTT
CASSGTGRADTQYF
>TRBV19|-|-|TRBJ2-1
TGTGCCAGTAGTATCCAGGGGGGCACTCAGATCTCCTACAATGAGCAGTTCTTC
CASSIQGGTQISYNEQFF
>TRBV7-2|-|TRBD1|TRBJ1-1
TGTGCCAGCAGCTCAACAACGGGACAGGGAACCCTGAACACTGAAGCTTTCTTT
CASSSTTGQGTLNTEAFF
>TRBV4-1|-|TRBD1|TRBJ1-4
TGCGCCAGCAGCCAGGACGGGACAGGGTTTGAAAAACTGTTTTTT
CASSQDGTGFEKLFF
>TRBV21-1|-|-|TRBJ2-5
TGTGCCAGCAGCAAAGGGGCCCTAGCGGGAGGGCCTAAAGACCAAGAGACCCAGTACTTC
CASSKGALAGGPKDQETQYF
>TRBV5-1|once|TRBD2|TRBJ2-1
TGCGCCAGCAGCTTGGCCCCGGGGCGGGAGGGTGAGCAGTTCTTC
CASSLAPGREGEQFF